The 32 T cell receptor beta chains in this list originate from one sample, sequenced in a study of shared clonotypes between healthy human individuals. The data were produced by immunoSEQ multiplex PCR, yet TCRdb's version contains in-frame clones alone and is incomplete. The sample records under 850,000 clones, over 60% being singletons. The source material was memory CD4+ T cells sorted from blood. The subset denotes: CD45RA-negative fraction. These receptors were obtained from a woman aged 30 to 39 in good health.

The V call is TRBV9, the J call TRBJ2-3; 8 nucleotides match TRBD2. V shed 3 bases and J 8 bases; nucleotides not matched to a gene: 20. Germline CDR1 and CDR2: SGDLS and YYNGEE. There are 18 residues in the CDR3. The CDR3 nucleotides are TGTGCCAGCAGCGGCGGGGCGGGCGGGAGGCTTAGCGGGGCTACGCAGTATTTT. Amino acid sequence: CASSGGAGGRLSGATQYF.

V usage is TRBV5-1 and J usage is TRBJ2-5, with TRBD2 identical over 11 bases. Per germline, CDR1 SGHRS and CDR2 YFSETQ. With V trimmed by 4 bases and J by 5 bases, 10 bases remained unmatched. This CDR3 is 16 amino acids long. The CDR3 nucleotides read TGCGCCAGCAGCGCCGCCCAACTAGCGGGAGACGAGACCCAGTACTTC. Translating gives CASSAAQLAGDETQYF.

In its sample, this clone was seen a few times. The CDR3 region is CAIGTSGNTDTQYF. The CDR3 nucleotides are TGTGCCATCGGAACTAGCGGAAACACAGATACGCAGTATTTT. This chain uses TRBV10-3 with TRBJ2-3; the match to TRBD2 covers 8 bases. The J segment lost 2 bases and the V segment lost 8 bases, leaving 6 bases of the junction unmatched. This CDR3 is built from 14 residues. The germline V gene has CDR1 ENHRY and CDR2 SYGVKD.

The rearrangement joins TRBV29-1 to TRBJ1-1; 7 bases fit TRBD1. V lost 4 bases, J lost 3 bases, and 5 bases stayed unmatched. The CDR3 consists of 13 residues. CDR1 SQVTM and CDR2 ANQGSEA come from the germline V gene. Here the CDR3 reads CSVGLQGHTEAFF. DNA for the CDR3: TGCAGCGTTGGCCTACAGGGGCACACTGAAGCTTTCTTT.

This clone is a singleton in its sample. V and J are TRBV28 and TRBJ2-2; D uncertain. Trimming removed 5 bases at V and 7 bases at J, with 11 bases between. The germline V gene has CDR1 MDHEN and CDR2 SYDVKM. This CDR3 is built from 13 residues. CDR3 sequence: CASSPHSIGELFF. The CDR3 coding sequence is TGTGCCAGCAGTCCCCACTCGATCGGGGAGCTGTTTTTT.

This clone has more than one count but fewer than ten. The J gene is TRBJ1-5, the V gene TRBV10-3, with D possibly TRBD1 on 5 matching bases. The CDR3 totals 13 residues. Trimming removed 6 bases from V and 5 bases from J, with 11 bases in between. The germline V gene has CDR1 ENHRY and CDR2 SYGVKD. CDR3 DNA: TGTGCCATCAGCGGGACGGAAGATCAGCCCCAGCATTTT. Protein product: CAISGTEDQPQHF.

Only one count was recorded for this clone. The chain has TRBV6-1 and TRBJ1-2; D call uncertain. The V end lost 11 bases, the J end lost 5 bases, and 18 bases lay between the germline ends. Germline values: CDR1 MNHNS, CDR2 SASEGT. This CDR3 region has 13 residues. The CDR3 loop is CALGTTTFYGYTF. DNA for the CDR3: TGTGCCCTCGGCACTACCACATTTTATGGCTACACCTTC.

The chain recombines TRBV5-5 with TRBJ1-4; 12 bases fit TRBD1. Germline V gene data show CDR1 as SGHKS and CDR2 as YYEKEE (reference sequence). This CDR3 is built from 15 residues. V was pared by 3 bases and J by 12 bases, with 9 bases of the junction left unmatched. The CDR3 nucleotides are TGTGCCAGCAGCTCACGCCCGGGACAGGGGGCTGAACTGTTTTTT. This encodes CASSSRPGQGAELFF.

The chain has TRBV7-9 and TRBJ2-1, with 9 nucleotides matching TRBD1. Trimming removed 3 bases from V and 8 bases from J; junction bases left unmatched: 8. CDR1 is SEHNR, CDR2 FQNEAQ, per germline (reference sequence). This CDR3 has 15 residues. Written as DNA, the CDR3 is TGTGCCAGCAGCTTGGGGGGACAGGGTTACGATGAGCAGTTCTTC. It is translated as CASSLGGQGYDEQFF.

This clone was observed a few times. J is TRBJ2-2 and V is TRBV5-1; 10 bases fit TRBD1. The CDR3 has 17 residues. The J segment lost 2 bases and the V segment lost 0 bases, leaving 4 bases of the junction unmatched. Germline CDR1 SGHRS, CDR2 YFSETQ. The CDR3 here is CASSLARDRGNTGELFF. The CDR3 DNA reads as TGCGCCAGCAGCTTGGCCCGGGACAGGGGAAACACCGGGGAGCTGTTTTTT.

A few counts support this clone. The chain has TRBV6-1 and TRBJ2-7, with 7 bases that match TRBD2. The germline V gene has CDR1 MNHNS and CDR2 SASEGT. The length of the CDR3 is 14 residues. With V trimmed by 7 bases and J by 4 bases, 10 bases remained unmatched. CDR3 in DNA: TGTGCCAGCACCAAAGGGGAGGGAGGGTACGAGCAGTACTTC. This codes for CASTKGEGGYEQYF.

The chain links TRBV30 to TRBJ1-4; D call uncertain. This CDR3 has 11 residues. V lost 4 bases to trimming and J lost 3 bases, with 3 bases between them. CDR1 and CDR2 (germline): GTSNPN, SVGIG (reference sequence). The CDR3 loop is CAWKANEKLFF. CDR3 coding DNA: TGTGCCTGGAAGGCTAATGAAAAACTGTTTTTT.

This chain joins TRBV11-2 and TRBJ2-2; weak D call: TRBD1 (6 bases). V lost 0 bases, J lost 5 bases, and 13 bases lay in between. The germline CDR1 and CDR2 sequences are SGHAT and FQNNGV. This CDR3 spans 16 amino acids. CDR3 loop: CASSLDLQGDTGELFF. In DNA form, the CDR3 reads TGTGCCAGCAGCTTAGATTTACAGGGAGATACCGGGGAGCTGTTTTTT.

The chain links TRBV28 to TRBJ2-7; D not resolved. This CDR3 spans 15 amino acids. Trimming removed 5 bases at V and 3 bases at J, with 17 bases between. Looked up from germline, CDR1 is MDHEN and CDR2 is SYDVKM. CDR3 bases: TGTGCCAGCAGTCGATCCCCTCTGGCAGTCTACGAGCAGTACTTC. Encoded protein: CASSRSPLAVYEQYF.

This clone occurred a few times. This chain links TRBV2 with TRBJ2-2, with D perhaps TRBD1 (5 bases). This CDR3 comprises 14 residues. Germline V CDR1 and CDR2: SNHLY, FYNNEI. Trimming cost V 9 bases and J 0 bases, with 11 bases left between them. The CDR3 DNA follows: TGTGCCAGTTGTTGGACAACGAACACCGGGGAGCTGTTTTTT. It codes for CASCWTTNTGELFF.

The rearrangement uses TRBV6-6 and TRBJ2-7, with D possibly TRBD2 on 7 matching bases. This CDR3 has 16 amino acids. V lost 0 bases and J lost 2, with 14 bases in between. Germline V CDR1 and CDR2: MNHNY, SVGAGI (reference sequence). The CDR3 loop is CASSYSGGDNPYEQYF. DNA for the CDR3: TGTGCCAGCAGTTACTCGGGGGGGGACAACCCCTACGAGCAGTACTTC.

The rearrangement joins TRBV7-2 to TRBJ2-3; D unresolved. The V gene's germline CDR1 is SGHTA and CDR2 FQGNSA. The CDR3 length is 15 residues. V was trimmed by 2 bases and J by 2 bases, leaving 11 bases between them. The chain's CDR3 is CASSLFLLNTDTQYF. In DNA, the CDR3 is TGTGCCAGCAGCTTATTCCTTCTCAACACAGATACGCAGTATTTT.

The chain is built from TRBV19 and TRBJ1-1; possible D gene TRBD1, 5 bases. This CDR3 contains 14 residues. CDR1 LNHDA and CDR2 SQIVND come from the germline V gene (reference sequence). Trimming removed 10 bases at V and 0 bases at J, with 15 bases between. Here the CDR3 reads CATRIGGLNTEAFF. DNA of the CDR3: TGTGCCACCCGAATCGGGGGGTTGAACACTGAAGCTTTCTTT.

The rearrangement joins TRBV28 to TRBJ2-7; TRBD1 matches at 7 bases. Per germline, CDR1 MDHEN and CDR2 SYDVKM. The CDR3 covers 13 residues. J was trimmed by 4 bases and V by 6 bases; bases with no gene match: 6. CDR3 sequence reads: CASSQTGFYEQYF. For the CDR3, the DNA is TGTGCCAGCAGCCAGACAGGGTTTTACGAGCAGTACTTC.

This clone was seen more than once but under ten times. The genes are TRBV7-9 and TRBJ2-5; D uncertain. The CDR3 has 14 amino acids. Germline V CDR1 and CDR2: SEHNR, FQNEAQ (reference sequence). Trimming removed 0 bases from V and 1 base from J, with 6 bases in between. DNA for the CDR3: TGTGCCAGCAGCTTAGCTACAGCCCAAGAGACCCAGTACTTC. As protein: CASSLATAQETQYF.

J is TRBJ1-5 and V is TRBV7-8; no definite D call. This CDR3 contains 14 residues. CDR1 and CDR2 (germline): SGHVS, FQNEAQ. V lost 2 bases and J 6 bases, leaving 11 bases between the germline ends. CDR3 loop: CASSLLSSVQPQHF. The CDR3 nucleotides read TGTGCCAGCAGCTTATTATCTTCTGTTCAGCCCCAGCATTTT.

This chain links TRBV29-1 with TRBJ2-7; D may be TRBD1 or TRBD2 (5 bases each). There are 12 residues in the CDR3. The germline V gene has CDR1 SQVTM and CDR2 ANQGSEA. Trimming cost V 7 bases and J 3 bases, with 13 bases left between them. CDR3 bases: TGCAGCGCCGGGGACGGCGACTACGAGCAGTACTTC. Translation: CSAGDGDYEQYF.

V is TRBV11-2 and J is TRBJ2-3; maybe TRBD2 (6 bases). Per germline, CDR1 SGHAT and CDR2 FQNNGV. The CDR3 runs to 13 residues. The V gene lost 2 bases and the J gene lost 6 bases, with 9 bases spanning the gap. The CDR3 loop reads CASSLPSVDTQYF. CDR3 nucleotides: TGTGCCAGCAGCTTACCTAGCGTGGATACGCAGTATTTT.

The chain carries TRBV11-2 and TRBJ2-7; 7 nucleotides agree with TRBD1. CDR1 and CDR2 from the germline V gene are SGHAT and FQNNGV. With 5 bases clipped from V and 7 bases from J, the junction kept 8 bases outside the gene matches. CDR3 length: 13 residues. Here the CDR3 reads CASSPDRAREQYF. In DNA, the CDR3 is TGTGCCAGCAGCCCAGACAGGGCGAGGGAGCAGTACTTC.

This clone was observed a handful of times. The CDR3 loop is CAISPGVGETQYF. The DNA of the CDR3 is TGTGCCATCTCCCCGGGGGTGGGGGAGACCCAGTACTTC. This sequence joins TRBV10-3 and TRBJ2-5, with D possibly TRBD2 on 6 matching bases. The V end lost 8 bases, the J end lost 5 bases, and 15 bases lay between the germline ends. CDR3 length: 13 residues. In germline, CDR1 is ENHRY, CDR2 SYGVKD.

The rearrangement links TRBV6-1 to TRBJ2-2, with no clear D. The CDR3 length is 14 residues. V shed 7 bases and J shed 4 bases, with 13 bases lying between them. Germline V gene lookup returns CDR1 MNHNS and CDR2 SASEGT. CDR3 nucleotide sequence: TGTGCCAGCACCTTAAGGGCCATCACCGGGGAGCTGTTTTTT. Translated: CASTLRAITGELFF.

The chain combines TRBV7-2 with TRBJ2-7, with 8 bases fitting TRBD2. From germline, CDR1 is SGHTA and CDR2 FQGNSA. V was pared by 2 bases and J by 4 bases, with 7 bases of the junction left unmatched. This CDR3 spans 15 amino acids. The CDR3: CASSLSSGTSYEQYF. The CDR3 bases are TGTGCCAGCAGCTTAAGTAGCGGGACCTCATACGAGCAGTACTTC.

There are a few counts of this clone. The sample has other DNA sequences that encode this CDR3 too. The V and J genes are TRBV28 and TRBJ2-7; D remains ambiguous. This CDR3 has 11 amino acids. The germline CDR1 and CDR2 sequences are MDHEN and SYDVKM. Trimming took 5 bases from V and 2 from J, leaving 4 bases between them. The chain's CDR3 is CASSLTYEQYF. The CDR3, as DNA: TGTGCCAGCAGTCTTACCTACGAGCAGTACTTC.

The chain recombines TRBV6-5 with TRBJ1-5; tentatively, D is TRBD1 (5 bases). The CDR3 runs to 14 residues. Trimming stripped 3 bases from V and 11 bases from J, with 17 bases between. Germline V gene sequence: CDR1 MNHEY, CDR2 SVGAGI. The CDR3 sequence is CASSYTGRDRTQHF. CDR3 nucleotides: TGTGCCAGCAGTTATACAGGACGGGATAGGACCCAGCATTTT.

This clone was detected a few times. The genes are TRBV27 and TRBJ2-1; TRBD1 matches at 8 bases. V trimming: 5 bases; J trimming: 0 bases; junction bases outside the gene matches: 9. This CDR3 has 17 amino acids. Per the germline V gene, CDR1 is MNHEY and CDR2 is SMNVEV (reference sequence). CDR3 bases: TGTGCCAGCAGTCGATGGACAGGGACAAACTCCTACAATGAGCAGTTCTTC. This encodes CASSRWTGTNSYNEQFF.

The count of this clone is one. The chain recombines TRBV28 with TRBJ1-1; D possibly corresponds to TRBD1 (5 bases). V lost 3 bases, J lost 1 base, and 21 bases lay in between. Per germline, CDR1 MDHEN and CDR2 SYDVKM. The CDR3 sequence is 18 residues long. The CDR3 sequence is CASSFKGDWGVGNTEAFF. CDR3 coding DNA: TGTGCCAGCAGTTTTAAGGGAGATTGGGGGGTAGGGAACACTGAAGCTTTCTTT. The variable domain in full, with the rest retrieved from reference TRBV28 and TRBJ1-1, is DVKVTQSSRYLVKRTGEKVFLECVQDMDHENMFWYRQDPGLGLRLIYFSYDVKMKEKGDIPEGYSVSREKKERFSLILESASTNQTSMYLCASSFKGDWGVGNTEAFFGQGTRLTVV.

As to this clone: The CDR3 carries no conserved terminal phenylalanine or tryptophan, so it likely arises from a read error. No DNA is shown, since the ends of the CDR3 on it are uncertain; the CDR3 is the one TCRdb lists. The V and J genes are TRBV27 and TRBJ1-1; TRBD1 is the table's D call and was not checked against the DNA. Germline V lookup: CDR1 MNHEY, CDR2 SMNVEV (reference sequence). The CDR3 totals 10 residues, both ends included. The CDR3 reads CASENRAGRL.